Below, one T cell receptor (beta chain) is given with its context. The data belong to a study of long-term antiretroviral therapy in people with HIV. Sequencing relied on immunoSEQ assay v3.0, run at survey level. TCRdb keeps only in-frame clones here, not all; method: immunoSEQ multiplex PCR. The sample yields tens of thousands of clones, roughly 96% seen once. CDR3 length equals 14 residues. Germline CDR1 SGHDN, CDR2 FVKESK. J was trimmed by 6 bases and V by 2 bases; bases with no gene match: 2. Every sample had about 0.9-10 million cryopreserved PBMC in it before DNA extraction. The rearrangement links TRBV14 to TRBJ2-4, with 9 bases fitting TRBD1. The input for sequencing was unsorted PBMCs, taken 6 to 6.5 years after starting antiretroviral therapy. The receptor's source is a man aged 30 to 45 with HIV. CDR3 loop: CASSQLGQGNIQYF. Here the CDR3 DNA reads TGTGCCAGCAGCCAACTGGGACAGGGAAACATTCAGTACTTC.